What follows are 18 T cell receptor beta chains derived from one specimen sequenced in a study of blood T cells in healthy people across ages. Primers used in a second PCR of roughly 6 to 12 cycles were a sample-barcoded 5' primer and a J-beta primer mix. Via MiXCR, TCRdb re-called the 5' RACE reads, giving one row per CDR3 protein. The sample carries about 640,000 distinct CDR3 sequences, 58% recorded once. What was sequenced was blood. These receptors all come from a man aged 60-69 years in good health.

The chain is built from TRBV15 and TRBJ2-2; 8 bases map to TRBD1. Unmatched junction bases numbered 2, after V lost 3 bases and J lost 2 bases. This CDR3 comprises 15 residues. In germline, CDR1 is LNHNV, CDR2 YYDKDF (reference sequence). Here the CDR3 DNA reads TGTGCCACCAGCAGGGACAGGGAAAACACCGGGGAGCTGTTTTTT. It yields the protein CATSRDRENTGELFF.

In DNA form, the CDR3 reads TGTGCCAGCAGCCCTAGCGTCGACAGTCTGAACACCGGGGAGCTGTTTTTT. Translating gives CASSPSVDSLNTGELFF. The V call is TRBV9, the J call TRBJ2-2; tentative D call: TRBD2 (6 bases). The germline gives CDR1 SGDLS, CDR2 YYNGEE. The germline V and J ends were trimmed by 4 bases and 1 base, with 17 bases remaining between them. CDR3 size: 17 residues. The full variable domain, rest sourced from reference TRBV9 and TRBJ2-2, is DSGVTQTPKHLITATGQRVTLRCSPRSGDLSVYWYQQSLDQGLQFLIQYYNGEERAKGNILERFSAQQFPDLHSELNLSSLELGDSALYFCASSPSVDSLNTGELFFGEGSRLTVL.

In its sample, this clonotype was seen a few times. The V gene is TRBV10-3, the J gene TRBJ2-4; the match to TRBD2 covers 9 bases. The end of the DNA aligns better with TRBJ2-5, so the J call may be wrong. Germline V gene lookup returns CDR1 ENHRY and CDR2 SYGVKD. The CDR3 is made up of 16 amino acids. The DNA of the CDR3 is TGTGCCATCAGTGAGTCAGTAGCGGGGGAAGAAGAGACCCAGTACTTC. It yields the protein CAISESVAGEEETQYF.

The chain employs TRBV7-2 and TRBJ2-7; D unclear. Deletions cut 3 bases from V and 3 bases from J, with 12 bases between. The germline gives CDR1 SGHTA, CDR2 FQGNSA. The CDR3 runs 14 residues. CDR3 sequence reads: CASSLQERIYEQYF. The CDR3, as DNA: TGTGCCAGCAGCTTGCAGGAGAGAATCTACGAGCAGTACTTC.

The chain uses TRBV6-5 and TRBJ1-4, with 11 nucleotides matching TRBD1. CDR1 and CDR2 from the germline V gene are MNHEY and SVGAGI. Losses at the gene ends were 0 bases for V and 6 bases for J; bases not matched to a gene: 3. CDR3 length: 16 amino acids. The CDR3 DNA is TGTGCCAGCAGTTACTCCCCGGGACAGGGGGATGAAAAACTGTTTTTT. As protein: CASSYSPGQGDEKLFF.

The rearrangement joins TRBV5-1 to TRBJ2-1; tentative D call: TRBD1 (6 bases). Germline assignment: CDR1 SGHRS and CDR2 YFSETQ. The CDR3 is 15 amino acids. V was shortened by 2 bases and J by 9 bases, with 18 bases between the two germline ends. The CDR3 reads CASSFQGTPQGEQFF. CDR3 sequence (DNA): TGCGCCAGCAGCTTCCAAGGTACACCACAGGGTGAGCAGTTCTTC. The whole variable domain, remainder taken from reference TRBV5-1 and TRBJ2-1, is KAGVTQTPRYLIKTRGQQVTLSCSPISGHRSVSWYQQTPGQGLQFLFEYFSETQRNKGNFPGRFSGRQFSNSRSEMNVSTLELGDSALYLCASSFQGTPQGEQFFGPGTRLTVL.

This clonotype was counted a few times. This chain links TRBV20-1 with TRBJ2-1, with TRBD2 matching 14 bases. V lost 6 bases to trimming and J lost 9 bases; unmatched junction nucleotides: 10. The CDR3 is 15 amino acids. Per germline, CDR1 DFQATT and CDR2 SNEGSKA (reference sequence). CDR3 DNA sequence: TGCAGTGCGGCGACTAGCGGGGGGGGTAGAAGTGAGCAGTTCTTC. This translates into CSAATSGGGRSEQFF.

This clonotype showed up just a few times. The gene calls are TRBV28 and TRBJ1-6; 8 bases align to TRBD1. CDR1 and CDR2 (germline): MDHEN, SYDVKM. The CDR3 loop spans 15 amino acids. With 5 bases clipped from V and 7 bases from J, the junction kept 7 bases outside the gene matches. CDR3 in DNA: TGTGCCAGCAGTACCGGACAGGGCGTCAATTCACCCCTCCACTTT. Its protein is CASSTGQGVNSPLHF.

The gene calls are TRBV10-2 and TRBJ1-6; TRBD1 aligns across 9 bases. This CDR3 is built from 16 residues. Germline values: CDR1 WSHSY, CDR2 SAAADI. The trim removed 3 bases at V and 3 bases at J, leaving 3 bases unmatched. The CDR3 DNA follows: TGCGCCAGCAGTGAAGGGACAGGGAGCTATAATTCACCCCTCCACTTT. It yields the protein CASSEGTGSYNSPLHF.

The CDR3 region has the DNA TGCGCCAGCAGCTTGGCTCTAAAGGTTTCTGGGGCCAACGTCCTGACTTTC. It encodes CASSLALKVSGANVLTF. The chain uses TRBV5-1 and TRBJ2-6; unclear D gene. Germline assignment: CDR1 SGHRS and CDR2 YFSETQ. V shed 0 bases and J shed 1 base, with 11 bases lying between them. The CDR3 covers 17 residues.

This CDR3 reads CASSLGTSGVIGDEQFF. The CDR3, as DNA: TGTGCCAGCAGCCTCGGGACTAGCGGGGTCATTGGGGATGAGCAGTTCTTC. The chain couples TRBV3-1 to TRBJ2-1, with 13 positions matching TRBD2. V shed 4 bases and J 8 bases; nucleotides not matched to a gene: 11. The CDR3 is 17 amino acids. Germline V gene lookup returns CDR1 LGHDT and CDR2 YNNKEL (reference sequence).

The rearrangement links TRBV3-1 to TRBJ2-7; no clear D. V lost 0 bases and J 7 bases, leaving 7 bases between the germline ends. This CDR3 is built from 12 residues. The germline CDR1 and CDR2 sequences are LGHDT and YNNKEL (reference sequence). CDR3 in amino acids: CASSQDRAEQYF. In nucleotides, the CDR3 is TGTGCCAGCAGCCAAGATCGGGCGGAGCAGTACTTC.

The chain has TRBV3-1 and TRBJ2-1; 8 bases line up with TRBD2. CDR3 size: 15 residues. Germline CDR1 and CDR2: LGHDT and YNNKEL (reference sequence). J gave up 2 bases and V 6 bases, and 6 bases lay outside the gene matches. CDR3 sequence reads: CASSPGRVAYNEQFF. DNA for the CDR3: TGTGCCAGCAGTCCCGGGAGGGTGGCCTACAATGAGCAGTTCTTC.

V gene TRBV2 combines with J gene TRBJ1-5; D is perhaps TRBD1 (5 bases). The CDR3 extends over 15 amino acids. CDR1 SNHLY and CDR2 FYNNEI come from the germline V gene. V was trimmed by 8 bases and J by 2 bases, leaving 16 bases between them. The CDR3 DNA is TGTGCCAGCGCCGGCCGGGGCGAGGGCAATCAGCCCCAGCATTTT. It translates to CASAGRGEGNQPQHF. The complete variable domain, with remaining parts taken from reference TRBV2 and TRBJ1-5, reads EPEVTQTPSHQVTQMGQEVILRCVPISNHLYFYWYRQILGQKVEFLVSFYNNEISEKSEIFDDQFSVERPDGSNFTLKIRSTKLEDSAMYFCASAGRGEGNQPQHFGDGTRLSIL.

This clonotype has a handful of counts. The rearrangement links TRBV7-2 to TRBJ2-3, with 8 bases that match TRBD2. The CDR3 has 13 residues. Germline lookup yields CDR1 SGHTA and CDR2 FQGNSA. V shed 4 bases, J shed 8 bases, and the junction held 5 bases outside the gene matches. CDR3 nucleotide sequence: TGTGCCAGCAGCTCCCTGGCGGGGGGTACGCAGTATTTT. Amino acids: CASSSLAGGTQYF.

V is TRBV4-1 and J is TRBJ2-5; the match to TRBD2 covers 16 bases. Germline V gives CDR1 MGHRA, CDR2 YSYEKL. The V and J ends lost 0 bases and 1 base, in that order; junction bases with no gene match: 2. This CDR3 is 18 amino acids long. The CDR3 is CASSQEGLAGGPQETQYF. The CDR3 nucleotides are TGCGCCAGCAGCCAAGAGGGACTAGCGGGGGGGCCCCAAGAGACCCAGTACTTC.

CDR3: CASSKYRGRTTHTF. The CDR3 coding sequence is TGTGCCAGCAGCAAATATCGGGGACGGACGACTCACACCTTC. The chain carries TRBV21-1 and TRBJ1-2; the DNA was not compared with TRBD1, the D call given in the table. TRBV21-1 is a pseudogene. This CDR3 spans 14 amino acids.

This clonotype turned up a few times. The chain recombines TRBV20-1 with TRBJ2-5, with a tentative D call TRBD2 (5 bases). The better agreement between TRBJ2-7 and the DNA end casts doubt on the J call. This CDR3 has 12 amino acids. Per the germline V gene, CDR1 is DFQATT and CDR2 is SNEGSKA (reference sequence). The CDR3 DNA reads TGCAGTGCTAGGAAAGTAGGGAGCGAGCAGTACTTC. Its translation is CSARKVGSEQYF.